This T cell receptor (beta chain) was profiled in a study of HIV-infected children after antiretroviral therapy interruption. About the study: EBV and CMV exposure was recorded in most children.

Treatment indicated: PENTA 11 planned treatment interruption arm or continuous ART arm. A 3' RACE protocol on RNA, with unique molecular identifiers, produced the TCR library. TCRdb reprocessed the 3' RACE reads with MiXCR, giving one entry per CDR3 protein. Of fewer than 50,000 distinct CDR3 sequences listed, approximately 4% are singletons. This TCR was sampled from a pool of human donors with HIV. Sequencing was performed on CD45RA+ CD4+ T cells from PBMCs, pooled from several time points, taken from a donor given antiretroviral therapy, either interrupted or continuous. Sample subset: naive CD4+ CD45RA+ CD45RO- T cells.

The CDR3 loop reads CASSQDPTGGFNQPQHF. The CDR3 coding sequence is TGTGCCAGCAGCCAAGATCCCACAGGGGGATTCAATCAGCCCCAGCATTTT. This chain joins TRBV3-1 and TRBJ1-5; 8 positions agree with TRBD1. CDR1 is LGHDT and CDR2 is YNNKEL in the germline V gene (reference sequence). V shed 0 bases and J 3 bases; nucleotides not matched to a gene: 7. The CDR3 loop spans 17 amino acids. The full variable domain, rest sourced from reference TRBV3-1 and TRBJ1-5, is DTAVSQTPKYLVTQMGNDKSIKCEQNLGHDTMYWYKQDSKKFLKIMFSYNNKELIINETVPNRFSPKSPDKAHLNLHINSLELGDSAVYFCASSQDPTGGFNQPQHFGDGTRLSIL.